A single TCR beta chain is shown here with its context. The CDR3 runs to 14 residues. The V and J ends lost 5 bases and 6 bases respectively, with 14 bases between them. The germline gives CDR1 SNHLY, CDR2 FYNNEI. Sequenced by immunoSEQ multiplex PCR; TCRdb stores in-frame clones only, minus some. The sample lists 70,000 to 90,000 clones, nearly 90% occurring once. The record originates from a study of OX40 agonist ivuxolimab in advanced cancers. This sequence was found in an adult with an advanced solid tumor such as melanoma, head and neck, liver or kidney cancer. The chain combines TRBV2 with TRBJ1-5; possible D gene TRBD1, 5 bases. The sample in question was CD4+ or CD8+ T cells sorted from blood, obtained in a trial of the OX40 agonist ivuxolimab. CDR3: CASSPDGGGQPQHF. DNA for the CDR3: TGTGCCAGCAGTCCCGATGGGGGGGGTCAGCCCCAGCATTTT.